This is a list of T cell receptor beta chains from one sample in a study of blood T cell repertoires in COVID-19. The repertoire was sequenced with immunoSEQ multiplex PCR; TCRdb's copy has only in-frame clones and lacks some. The sample carries 200,000 to 250,000 clones, approximately 88% recorded once. What was sequenced was PBMCs or T cells enriched from blood (not recorded which). The receptors come from a woman under 40 who had been exposed to COVID-19. Both conserved end residues are part of each CDR3. D genes are given only for firm matches. Only some rows state a clone size, as once, few, many or a class for expanded clones.

j_call d_call clone_size v_call cdr3_aa cdr3_nt
TRBJ2-4 - - TRBV6-1 CASSEAGGINIQYF TGTGCCAGCAGTGAAGCTGGAGGAATAAACATTCAGTACTTC
TRBJ2-7 - - TRBV5-5 CASSQDSGSYEQYF TGTGCCAGCAGCCAGGACAGTGGTTCCTACGAGCAGTACTTC
TRBJ1-6 TRBD1 - TRBV9 CASSKITGDLSPLHF TGTGCCAGCAGCAAGATAACAGGGGATCTTTCACCCCTCCACTTT
TRBJ2-7 TRBD2 - TRBV19 CASSLSGRTLEQYF TGTGCCAGTTCCCTCAGCGGGAGGACCCTCGAGCAGTACTTC
TRBJ2-7 TRBD1 - TRBV9 CASSVVGQGDEQYF TGTGCCAGCAGCGTAGTGGGACAGGGGGACGAGCAGTACTTC
TRBJ2-4 TRBD1 few TRBV7-9 CASSLSETGKNIQYF TGTGCCAGCAGCTTAAGTGAGACAGGGAAAAACATTCAGTACTTC
TRBJ2-7 TRBD1 - TRBV6-5 CASSYLRDSYEQYF TGTGCCAGCAGTTACCTACGGGACAGCTACGAGCAGTACTTC
TRBJ1-1 - - TRBV11-1 CASSLGGIGRTEAFF TGTGCCAGCAGCCTAGGGGGGATTGGGAGGACTGAAGCTTTCTTT
TRBJ2-2 TRBD1 - TRBV19 CASSIIGRGKTGELFF TGTGCCAGTAGTATTATTGGCAGGGGGAAGACCGGGGAGCTGTTTTTT
TRBJ1-2 TRBD1 many TRBV5-1 CASTNRDRGNYGYTF TGCGCCAGCACCAACCGGGACAGGGGTAACTATGGCTACACCTTC
TRBJ2-2 - - TRBV6-6 CASTAGVNTGELFF TGTGCCAGCACGGCCGGGGTGAACACCGGGGAGCTGTTTTTT
TRBJ2-2 - - TRBV29-1 CSVESGGTYTGELFF TGCAGCGTTGAATCAGGCGGGACGTACACCGGGGAGCTGTTTTTT
TRBJ1-1 - - TRBV5-1 CASSLSGTGTEAFF TGCGCCAGCAGCTTGTCAGGAACTGGCACTGAAGCTTTCTTT
TRBJ1-1 - - TRBV5-1 CASRHGADEAFF TGCGCCAGCCGCCATGGAGCAGATGAAGCTTTCTTT
TRBJ2-7 - - TRBV14 CASSQVLTGAGGEQYF TGTGCCAGCAGCCAAGTCTTAACAGGAGCTGGAGGGGAGCAGTACTTC
TRBJ1-2 - - TRBV7-9 CASSFQEGYTF TGTGCCAGCAGCTTCCAAGAGGGCTACACCTTC
TRBJ2-7 TRBD1 - TRBV28 CASRGHGTGGIDEQYF TGTGCCAGCAGGGGACACGGGACAGGGGGCATCGACGAGCAGTACTTC
TRBJ2-5 - - TRBV30 CAWSRRRTQETQYF TGTGCCTGGAGTCGCAGGAGGACCCAAGAGACCCAGTACTTC
TRBJ1-1 - once TRBV28 CASSWTAVGAFF TGTGCCAGCAGTTGGACTGCGGTTGGAGCTTTCTTT
TRBJ1-5 - - TRBV6-1 CASSEIEGVYQPQHF TGTGCCAGCAGTGAAATAGAGGGGGTGTATCAGCCCCAGCATTTT
TRBJ1-3 - - TRBV3-1/TRBV3-2 CASSPSLRGTGNTIYF TGTGCCAGCAGCCCTTCTCTGCGGGGGACTGGAAACACCATATATTTT
TRBJ2-3 - - TRBV15 CATSRATSESDTQYF TGTGCCACCAGCAGAGCTACTAGTGAGTCAGATACGCAGTATTTT
TRBJ2-2 - - TRBV19 CASSKQGVKTGELFF TGTGCCAGTAGTAAGCAGGGTGTAAAGACCGGGGAGCTGTTTTTT
TRBJ2-2 TRBD2 - TRBV9 CASSVAGAGLNTGELFF TGTGCCAGCAGCGTAGCCGGAGCGGGACTGAACACCGGGGAGCTGTTTTTT
TRBJ2-7 - - TRBV27 CASSLSSLSYEQYF TGTGCCAGCAGTTTATCCTCCTTATCCTACGAGCAGTACTTC
TRBJ1-1 - once TRBV19 CASSISGRTEAFF TGTGCCAGTAGTATTTCAGGGCGTACTGAAGCTTTCTTT
TRBJ1-2 TRBD1 - TRBV19 CASSARDRSYGYTF TGTGCCAGTAGTGCCCGGGACAGGAGCTATGGCTACACCTTC
TRBJ1-1 TRBD1 - TRBV29-1 CSVSRTGGGVTEAFF TGCAGCGTTAGCAGGACAGGGGGCGGGGTCACTGAAGCTTTCTTT
TRBJ1-5 - - TRBV15 CATSRPIGGENQPQHF TGTGCCACCAGCCGTCCAATAGGGGGGGAAAATCAGCCCCAGCATTTT
TRBJ2-7 - - TRBV2 CASSDRVYEQYF TGTGCCAGCAGTGATCGGGTCTACGAGCAGTACTTC
TRBJ1-5 TRBD1 - TRBV27 CASSLGPSGQGANQPQHF TGTGCCAGCAGTTTAGGCCCCTCCGGACAGGGCGCCAATCAGCCCCAGCATTTT
TRBJ2-3 - - TRBV6-7 CASSHYQSTDTQYF TGTGCCAGCAGTCACTACCAGAGCACAGATACGCAGTATTTT
TRBJ2-1 TRBD2 - TRBV5-1 CASSLARDYLNEQFF TGCGCCAGCAGCTTGGCCCGGGACTATTTAAATGAGCAGTTCTTC
TRBJ1-4 - - TRBV18 CASSPGSGFNEKLFF TGTGCCAGCTCACCAGGATCGGGATTTAATGAAAAACTGTTTTTT
TRBJ2-7 - once TRBV19 CASSIMTGTPSYEQYF TGTGCCAGTAGTATAATGACCGGGACACCGTCCTACGAGCAGTACTTC